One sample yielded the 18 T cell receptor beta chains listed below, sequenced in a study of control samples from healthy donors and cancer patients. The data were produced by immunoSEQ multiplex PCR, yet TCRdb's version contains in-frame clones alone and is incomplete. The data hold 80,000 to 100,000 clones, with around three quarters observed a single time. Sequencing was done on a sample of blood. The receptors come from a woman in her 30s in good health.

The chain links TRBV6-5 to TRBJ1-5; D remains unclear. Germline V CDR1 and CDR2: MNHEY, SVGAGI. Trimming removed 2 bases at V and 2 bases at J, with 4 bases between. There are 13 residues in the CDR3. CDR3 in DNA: TGTGCCAGCAGTTACGGGGGCAATCAGCCCCAGCATTTT. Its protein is CASSYGGNQPQHF.

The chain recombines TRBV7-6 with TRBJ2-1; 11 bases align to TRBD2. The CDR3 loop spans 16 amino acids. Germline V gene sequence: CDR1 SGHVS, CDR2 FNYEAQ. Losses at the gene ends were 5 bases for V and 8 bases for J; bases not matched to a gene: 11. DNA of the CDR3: TGTGCCAGCAGCCCCGATAGCGGGGGGGCCTGGGATGAGCAGTTCTTC. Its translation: CASSPDSGGAWDEQFF.

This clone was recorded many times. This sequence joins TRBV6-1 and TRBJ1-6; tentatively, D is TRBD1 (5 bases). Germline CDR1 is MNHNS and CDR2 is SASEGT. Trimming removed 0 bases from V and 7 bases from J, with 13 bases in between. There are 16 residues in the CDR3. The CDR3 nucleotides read TGTGCCAGCAGTGAAGCAACTGGGGCAGGAAATTCACCCCTCCACTTT. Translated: CASSEATGAGNSPLHF.

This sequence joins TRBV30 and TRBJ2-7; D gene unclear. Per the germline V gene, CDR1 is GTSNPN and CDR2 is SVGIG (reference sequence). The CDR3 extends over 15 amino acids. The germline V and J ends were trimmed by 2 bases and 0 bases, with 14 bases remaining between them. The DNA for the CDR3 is TGTGCCTGGAGTTCACTTCTTAGGAGCTCCTACGAGCAGTACTTC. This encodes CAWSSLLRSSYEQYF.

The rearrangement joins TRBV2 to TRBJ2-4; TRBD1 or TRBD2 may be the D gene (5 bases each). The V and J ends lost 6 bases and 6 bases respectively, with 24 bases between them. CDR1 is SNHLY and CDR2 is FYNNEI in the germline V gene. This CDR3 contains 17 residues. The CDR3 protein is CASSLGPGPLGGNIQYF. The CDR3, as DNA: TGTGCCAGCAGCTTAGGGCCGGGACCCCTAGGAGGAAACATTCAGTACTTC.

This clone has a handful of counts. The CDR3 region has the DNA TGTGCCAGCAGTCCAAGTCAGACCATGAACACTGAAGCTTTCTTT. This translates into CASSPSQTMNTEAFF. This chain joins TRBV27 and TRBJ1-1; D uncertain. V was pared by 5 bases and J by 0 bases, with 13 bases between. The CDR3 sequence is 15 residues long. Germline CDR1 reads MNHEY; CDR2 reads SMNVEV (reference sequence).

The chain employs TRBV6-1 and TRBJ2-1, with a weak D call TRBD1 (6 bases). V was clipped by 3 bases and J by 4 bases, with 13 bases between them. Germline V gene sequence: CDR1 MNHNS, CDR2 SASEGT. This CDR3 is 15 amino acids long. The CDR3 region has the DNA TGTGCCAGCAGTGAGCACAGGGTGAGATACAATGAGCAGTTCTTC. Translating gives CASSEHRVRYNEQFF.

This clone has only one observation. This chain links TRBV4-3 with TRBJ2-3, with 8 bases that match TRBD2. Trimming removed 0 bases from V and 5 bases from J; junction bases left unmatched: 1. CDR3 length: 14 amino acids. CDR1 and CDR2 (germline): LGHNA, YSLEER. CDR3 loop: CASSQDRGGDTQYF. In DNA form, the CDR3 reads TGCGCCAGCAGCCAAGATCGGGGGGGAGATACGCAGTATTTT.

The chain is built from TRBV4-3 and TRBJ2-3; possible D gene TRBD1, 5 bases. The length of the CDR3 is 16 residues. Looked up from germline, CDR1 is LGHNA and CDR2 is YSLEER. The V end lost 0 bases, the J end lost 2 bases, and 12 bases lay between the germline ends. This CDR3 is CASSQEGRGNTDTQYF. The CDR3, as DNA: TGCGCCAGCAGCCAAGAGGGGCGCGGCAACACAGATACGCAGTATTTT.

The CDR3 is CASSPLGQAGEQYF. The CDR3 bases are TGTGCCAGCAGTCCCCTAGGACAGGCGGGGGAGCAGTACTTC. The genes are TRBV27 and TRBJ2-7, with D tentatively TRBD1 (7 bases). From germline, CDR1 is MNHEY and CDR2 SMNVEV (reference sequence). V shed 5 bases and J shed 7 bases, with 18 bases lying between them. The CDR3 extends over 14 amino acids.

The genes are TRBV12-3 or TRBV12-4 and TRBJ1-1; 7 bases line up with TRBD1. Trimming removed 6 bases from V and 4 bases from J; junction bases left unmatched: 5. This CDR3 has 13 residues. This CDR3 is CASSLNRGTEAFF. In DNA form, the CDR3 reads TGTGCCAGCAGCCTCAACAGGGGCACTGAAGCTTTCTTT.

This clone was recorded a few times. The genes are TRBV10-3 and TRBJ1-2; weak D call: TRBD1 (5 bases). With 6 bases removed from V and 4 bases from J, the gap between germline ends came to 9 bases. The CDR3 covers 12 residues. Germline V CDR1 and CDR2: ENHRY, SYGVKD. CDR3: CAISSGPYGYTF. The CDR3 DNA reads TGTGCCATCAGCTCGGGGCCCTATGGCTACACCTTC.

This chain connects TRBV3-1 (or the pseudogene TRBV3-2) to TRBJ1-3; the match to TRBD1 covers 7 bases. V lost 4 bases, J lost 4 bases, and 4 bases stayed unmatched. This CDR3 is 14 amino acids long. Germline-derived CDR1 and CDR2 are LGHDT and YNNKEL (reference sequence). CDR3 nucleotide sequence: TGTGCCAGCAGCCCGAACAGGGGCGGAAACACCATATATTTT. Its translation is CASSPNRGGNTIYF.

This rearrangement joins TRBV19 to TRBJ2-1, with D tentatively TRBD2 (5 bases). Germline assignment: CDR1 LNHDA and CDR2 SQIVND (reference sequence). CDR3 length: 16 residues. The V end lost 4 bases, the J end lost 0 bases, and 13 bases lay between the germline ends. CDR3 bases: TGTGCCAGTAGTAAGGGTCACAGCGGCTCCTACAATGAGCAGTTCTTC. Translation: CASSKGHSGSYNEQFF.

As DNA, the CDR3 is TGTGCCACCAGCCGAGGAGGGACGTTGTATGGCTACACCTTC. It translates to CATSRGGTLYGYTF. The chain links TRBV19 to TRBJ1-2; a weak D match, TRBD1 (5 bases). CDR1 is LNHDA and CDR2 is SQIVND in the germline V gene (reference sequence). The CDR3 has 14 residues. Trimming cost V 10 bases and J 5 bases, with 20 bases left between them.

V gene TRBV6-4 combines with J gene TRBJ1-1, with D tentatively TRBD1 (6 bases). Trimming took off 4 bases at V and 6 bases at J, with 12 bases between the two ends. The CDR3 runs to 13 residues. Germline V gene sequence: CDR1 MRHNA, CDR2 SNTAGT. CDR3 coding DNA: TGTGCCAGCAGTGCCGAACAGGGCGCTGAAGCTTTCTTT. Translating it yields CASSAEQGAEAFF.

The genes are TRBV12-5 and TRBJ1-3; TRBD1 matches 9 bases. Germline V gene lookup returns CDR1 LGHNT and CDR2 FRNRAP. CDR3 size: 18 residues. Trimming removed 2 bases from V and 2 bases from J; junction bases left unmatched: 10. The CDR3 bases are TGTGCTAGTGGTTTGTCTACTGGGACAGGGCTAACTGGAAACACCATATATTTT. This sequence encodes CASGLSTGTGLTGNTIYF.

In DNA form, the CDR3 reads TGCAGCGTTGATAGCACGGAGAATGAAAAACTGTTTTTT. Translating it yields CSVDSTENEKLFF. The chain employs TRBV29-1 and TRBJ1-4; no firm D call. V was cut by 3 bases and J by 5 bases, with 10 bases left in between. The germline gives CDR1 SQVTM, CDR2 ANQGSEA. The length of the CDR3 is 13 residues.